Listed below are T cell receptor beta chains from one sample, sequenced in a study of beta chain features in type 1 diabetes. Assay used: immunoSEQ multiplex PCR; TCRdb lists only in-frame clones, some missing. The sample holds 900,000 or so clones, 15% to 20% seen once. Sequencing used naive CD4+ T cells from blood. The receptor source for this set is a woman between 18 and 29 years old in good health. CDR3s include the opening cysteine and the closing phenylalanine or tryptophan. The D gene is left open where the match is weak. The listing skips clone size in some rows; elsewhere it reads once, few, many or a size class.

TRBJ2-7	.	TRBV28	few	CASSLNYRTEQYF	TGTGCCAGCAGTCTTAATTACAGGACCGAGCAGTACTTC
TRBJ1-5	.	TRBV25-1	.	CASSGGNQPQHF	TGTGCCAGCAGTGGAGGAAATCAGCCCCAGCATTTT
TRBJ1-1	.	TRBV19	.	CASSTSTVMNTEAFF	TGTGCCAGTAGTACATCGACAGTCATGAACACTGAAGCTTTCTTT
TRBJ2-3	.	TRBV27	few	CASSPLMADTQYF	TGTGCCAGCAGCCCTTTGATGGCCGATACGCAGTATTTT
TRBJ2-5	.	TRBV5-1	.	CASSLGGTSIKETQYF	TGCGCCAGCAGCTTGGGGGGCACTTCGATTAAAGAGACCCAGTACTTC
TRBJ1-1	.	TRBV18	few	CASSILGQNTEAFF	TGTGCCAGCTCTATACTAGGACAGAACACTGAAGCTTTCTTT
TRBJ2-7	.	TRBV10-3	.	CAISESIKSYEQYF	TGTGCCATCAGTGAGTCGATAAAGTCCTACGAGCAGTACTTC
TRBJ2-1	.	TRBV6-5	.	CASSYSSFTYNEQFF	TGTGCCAGCAGTTACTCGAGTTTCACCTACAATGAGCAGTTCTTC
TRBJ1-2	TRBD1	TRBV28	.	CASSIQGARGYTF	TGTGCCAGCAGTATACAGGGGGCGCGTGGCTACACCTTC
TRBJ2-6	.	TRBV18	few	CASSPVDSGANVLTF	TGTGCCAGCTCACCCGTAGACTCTGGGGCCAACGTCCTGACTTTC
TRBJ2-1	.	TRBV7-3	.	CASSPRPRPGEQFF	TGTGCCAGCAGCCCTCGGCCCAGACCGGGTGAGCAGTTCTTC
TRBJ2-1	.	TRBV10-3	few	CAISDKREQFF	TGTGCCATCAGTGATAAGCGTGAGCAGTTCTTC
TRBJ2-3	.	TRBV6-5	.	CASSYSQSTDTQYF	TGTGCCAGCAGTTACTCGCAGAGCACAGATACGCAGTATTTT